This T cell receptor (beta chain) was observed in a study of control samples from healthy donors and cancer patients. V gave up 6 bases and J gave up 0 bases; unmatched junction bases: 6. This CDR3 region has 14 residues. Germline lookup yields CDR1 SQVTM and CDR2 ANQGSEA. Method: immunoSEQ multiplex PCR; TCRdb's copy keeps in-frame clones and lacks some. Of about 230,000 clones listed, approximately 80% are singletons. The chain recombines TRBV29-1 with TRBJ1-2; 8 bases align to TRBD1. Sequenced: PBMCs. This clonotype was sampled from a woman aged 55-69 years with lung cancer. The CDR3 here is CSVDRQGTNYGYTF. The CDR3 region has the DNA TGCAGCGTGGACAGACAGGGGACTAACTATGGCTACACCTTC.